One sample yielded the 8 T cell receptor beta chains listed below, sequenced in a study of T cell responses to AZD1222 COVID-19 vaccine. The protocol was immunoSEQ multiplex PCR, while the TCRdb copy is restricted to in-frame clones and leaves out a portion. The sample carries about 180,000 clones, 85% to 95% recorded once. The sequences come from peripheral blood, collected 28 days after the second dose of the MenACWY control vaccine. The receptors were sampled from an adult who received the MenACWY meningococcal vaccine as a control.

The chain joins TRBV5-4 to TRBJ1-2, with a weak D call TRBD1 (5 bases). Deletions cut 2 bases from V and 5 bases from J, with 19 bases between. Germline lookup yields CDR1 SGHNT and CDR2 YYREEE (reference sequence). The CDR3 sequence is 16 residues long. CDR3 nucleotides: TGTGCCAGCAGCTTTGGGGGAACCGCCGCCTTATATGGCTACACCTTC. Translating gives CASSFGGTAALYGYTF.

Written as DNA, the CDR3 is TGTGCCAGCCTGACAGGGGGAAATCAGCCCCAGCATTTT. This translates into CASLTGGNQPQHF. The rearrangement links TRBV27 to TRBJ1-5, with 9 nucleotides matching TRBD1. Germline V lookup: CDR1 MNHEY, CDR2 SMNVEV (reference sequence). Trimming took 8 bases from V and 4 from J; bases not matched to a gene: 3. The CDR3 is 13 amino acids.

The table lists this clone with a count of one. The J gene is TRBJ1-2, the V gene TRBV6-5; D is ambiguous. The CDR3 is 14 amino acids. Between the trimmed V and J ends, which lost 1 base and 8 bases, there was a span of 14 bases. Per germline, CDR1 MNHEY and CDR2 SVGAGI. CDR3 DNA sequence: TGTGCCAGCAGTTACTTTCTGGGGTTAGACGGCTACACCTTC. Its translation: CASSYFLGLDGYTF.

The J gene is TRBJ2-1, the V gene TRBV12-3 or TRBV12-4; D is possibly TRBD2 (6 bases). Trimming removed 0 bases at V and 6 bases at J, with 6 bases between. CDR3 size: 13 residues. In DNA, the CDR3 is TGTGCCAGCAGTTTAGCGGGGGGCAATGAGCAGTTCTTC. The encoded protein is CASSLAGGNEQFF.

The J gene is TRBJ1-1, the V gene TRBV18; D unresolved. V was trimmed by 3 bases and J by 6 bases, leaving 8 bases between them. Germline CDR1 and CDR2: KGHSH and LQKENI. The CDR3 totals 12 residues. The CDR3 region is CASSPAGSEAFF. The CDR3 bases are TGTGCCAGCTCACCGGCCGGCTCTGAAGCTTTCTTT. Drawing the rest from reference TRBV18 and TRBJ1-1, the complete variable domain is NAGVMQNPRHLVRRRGQEARLRCSPMKGHSHVYWYRQLPEEGLKFMVYLQKENIIDESGMPKERFSAEFPKEGPSILRIQQVVRGDSAAYFCASSPAGSEAFFGQGTRLTVV.

The chain carries TRBV12-2 and TRBJ2-3. TRBV12-2 is a documented pseudogene. The CDR3 spans 21 residues. CDR3 nucleotide sequence: TGTGCAAGTCGCTTAGCGAGATGGGGGGCACCGAGCCATCTTAGCACAGATACGCAGTATTTT. Translating it yields CASRLARWGAPSHLSTDTQYF.

The chain joins TRBV28 to TRBJ1-4; D might be TRBD1 (5 bases). The ends were cut back, 5 bases at V and 0 bases at J, with 19 bases in the middle. Germline assignment: CDR1 MDHEN and CDR2 SYDVKM. CDR3 size: 18 residues. The CDR3 region has the DNA TGTGCCAGCAGTCCCTTCCCGGGGCGGTCTGCAACTAATGAAAAACTGTTTTTT. Translated, it gives CASSPFPGRSATNEKLFF.

The CDR3: CASSPDRGRNTEAFF. The DNA for the CDR3 is TGTGCCAGCAGCCCCGACAGGGGGAGGAACACTGAAGCTTTCTTT. The rearrangement joins TRBV6-5 to TRBJ1-1, with TRBD1 identical over 9 bases. CDR3 length equals 15 residues. J was trimmed by 1 base and V by 6 bases; bases with no gene match: 6. Germline CDR1 reads MNHEY; CDR2 reads SVGAGI.